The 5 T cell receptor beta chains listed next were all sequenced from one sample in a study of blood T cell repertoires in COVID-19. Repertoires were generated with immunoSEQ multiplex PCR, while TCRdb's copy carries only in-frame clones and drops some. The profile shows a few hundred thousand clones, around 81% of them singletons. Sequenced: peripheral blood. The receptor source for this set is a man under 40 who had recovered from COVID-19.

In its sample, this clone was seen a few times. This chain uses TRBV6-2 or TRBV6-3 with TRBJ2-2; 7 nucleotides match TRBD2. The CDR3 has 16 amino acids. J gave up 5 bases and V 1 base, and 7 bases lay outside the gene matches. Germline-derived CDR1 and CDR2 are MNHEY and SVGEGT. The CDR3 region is CASSYYRPGGTGELFF. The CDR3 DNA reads TGTGCCAGCAGTTACTACCGCCCCGGGGGGACCGGGGAGCTGTTTTTT.

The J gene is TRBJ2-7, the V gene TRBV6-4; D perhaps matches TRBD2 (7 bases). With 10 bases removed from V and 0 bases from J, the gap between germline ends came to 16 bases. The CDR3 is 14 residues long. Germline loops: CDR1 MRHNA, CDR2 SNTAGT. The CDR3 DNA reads TGTGCCACCAGGGGAGGGGCGAGCTCCTACGAGCAGTACGTC. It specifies CATRGGASSYEQYV.

The CDR3: CATTAGTGDYNEQFF. The CDR3 DNA reads TGTGCCACCACTGCGGGGACAGGGGACTACAATGAGCAGTTCTTC. This chain links TRBV10-3 with TRBJ2-1; the match to TRBD1 covers 10 bases. V lost 10 bases to trimming and J lost 3 bases; unmatched junction nucleotides: 9. The CDR3 runs to 15 residues. Germline V lookup: CDR1 ENHRY, CDR2 SYGVKD.

The CDR3 loop is CATSDAGGPGTGELFF. DNA of the CDR3: TGTGCCACCAGTGACGCGGGGGGGCCGGGGACCGGGGAGCTGTTTTTT. This chain links TRBV24-1 with TRBJ2-2; 9 positions match TRBD2. J was trimmed by 5 bases and V by 4 bases; bases with no gene match: 7. Germline CDR1 and CDR2: KGHDR and SFDVKD. CDR3 length: 16 amino acids.

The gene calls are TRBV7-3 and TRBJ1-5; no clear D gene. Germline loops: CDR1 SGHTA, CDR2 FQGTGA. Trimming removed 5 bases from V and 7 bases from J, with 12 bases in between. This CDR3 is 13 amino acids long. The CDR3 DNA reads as TGTGCCAGCAGCCTTGGGGAGGGCCAGCCCCAGCATTTT. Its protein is CASSLGEGQPQHF.